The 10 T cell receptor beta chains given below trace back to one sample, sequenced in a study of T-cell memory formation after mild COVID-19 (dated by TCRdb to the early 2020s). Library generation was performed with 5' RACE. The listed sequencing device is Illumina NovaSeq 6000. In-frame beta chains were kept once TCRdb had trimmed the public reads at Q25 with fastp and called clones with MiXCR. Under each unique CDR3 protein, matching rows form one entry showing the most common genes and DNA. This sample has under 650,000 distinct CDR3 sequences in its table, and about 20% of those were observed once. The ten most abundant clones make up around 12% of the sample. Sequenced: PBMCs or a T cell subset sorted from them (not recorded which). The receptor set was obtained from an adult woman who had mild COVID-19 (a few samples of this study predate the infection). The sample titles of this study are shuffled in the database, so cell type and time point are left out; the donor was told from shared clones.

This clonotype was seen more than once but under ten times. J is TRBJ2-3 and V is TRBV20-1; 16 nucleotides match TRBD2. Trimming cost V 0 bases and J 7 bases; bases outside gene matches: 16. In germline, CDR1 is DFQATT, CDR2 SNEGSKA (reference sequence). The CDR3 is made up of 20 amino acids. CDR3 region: CSARDPFNPGLAGGPYTQYF. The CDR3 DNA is TGCAGTGCTAGAGATCCGTTCAATCCGGGACTAGCGGGAGGGCCGTATACGCAGTATTTT.

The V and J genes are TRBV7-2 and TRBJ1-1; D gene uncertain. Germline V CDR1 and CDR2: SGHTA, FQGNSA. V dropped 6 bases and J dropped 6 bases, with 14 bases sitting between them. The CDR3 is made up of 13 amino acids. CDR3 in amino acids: CASRITAGAEAFF. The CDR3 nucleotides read TGTGCCAGCAGAATAACTGCGGGCGCTGAAGCTTTCTTT.

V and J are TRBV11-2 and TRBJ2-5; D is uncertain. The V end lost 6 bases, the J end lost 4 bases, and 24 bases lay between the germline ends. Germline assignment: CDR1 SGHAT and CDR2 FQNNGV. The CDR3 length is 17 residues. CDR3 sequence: CASSHLLGFGAGETQYF. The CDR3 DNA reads TGTGCCAGCAGTCACCTCCTAGGGTTTGGTGCTGGAGAGACCCAGTACTTC. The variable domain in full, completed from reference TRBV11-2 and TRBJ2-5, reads EAGVAQSPRYKIIEKRQSVAFWCNPISGHATLYWYQQILGQGPKLLIQFQNNGVVDDSQLPKDRFSAERLKGVDSTLKIQPAKLEDSAVYLCASSHLLGFGAGETQYFGPGTRLLVL.

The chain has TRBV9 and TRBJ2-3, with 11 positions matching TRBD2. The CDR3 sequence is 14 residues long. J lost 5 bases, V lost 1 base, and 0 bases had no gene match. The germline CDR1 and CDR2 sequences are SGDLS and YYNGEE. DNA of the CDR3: TGTGCCAGCAGCGTACTAGCGGGAGGAGATACGCAGTATTTT. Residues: CASSVLAGGDTQYF.

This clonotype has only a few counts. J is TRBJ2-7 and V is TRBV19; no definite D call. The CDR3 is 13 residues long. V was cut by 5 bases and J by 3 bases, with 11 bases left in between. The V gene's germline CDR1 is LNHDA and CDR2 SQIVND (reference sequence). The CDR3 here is CASSVGSGYEQYF. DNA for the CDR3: TGTGCCAGTAGTGTCGGGTCTGGCTACGAGCAGTACTTC.

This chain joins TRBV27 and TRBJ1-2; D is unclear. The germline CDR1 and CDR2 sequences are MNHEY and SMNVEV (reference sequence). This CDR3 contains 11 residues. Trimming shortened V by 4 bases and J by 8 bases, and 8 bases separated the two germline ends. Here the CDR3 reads CASSSGRGYTF. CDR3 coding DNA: TGTGCCAGCAGTTCGGGAAGGGGCTACACCTTC.

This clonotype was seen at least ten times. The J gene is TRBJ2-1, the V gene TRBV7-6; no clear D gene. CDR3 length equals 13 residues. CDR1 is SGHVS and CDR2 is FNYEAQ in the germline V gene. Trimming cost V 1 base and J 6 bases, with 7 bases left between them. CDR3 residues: CASSLGRFNEQFF. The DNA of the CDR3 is TGTGCCAGCAGCTTAGGACGGTTCAATGAGCAGTTCTTC.

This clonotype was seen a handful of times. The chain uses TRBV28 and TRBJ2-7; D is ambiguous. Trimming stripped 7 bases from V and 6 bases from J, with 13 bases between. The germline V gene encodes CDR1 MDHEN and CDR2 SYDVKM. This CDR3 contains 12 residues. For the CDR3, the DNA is TGTGCCAGCAATGACGTGCTGGGCGAGCAGTACTTC. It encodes CASNDVLGEQYF.

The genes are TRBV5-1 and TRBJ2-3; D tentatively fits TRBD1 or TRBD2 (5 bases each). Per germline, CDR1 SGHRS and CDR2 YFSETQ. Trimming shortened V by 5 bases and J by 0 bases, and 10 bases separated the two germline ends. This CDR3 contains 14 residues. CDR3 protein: CASRGTASTDTQYF. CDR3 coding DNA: TGCGCCAGCAGAGGGACGGCGAGCACAGATACGCAGTATTTT.

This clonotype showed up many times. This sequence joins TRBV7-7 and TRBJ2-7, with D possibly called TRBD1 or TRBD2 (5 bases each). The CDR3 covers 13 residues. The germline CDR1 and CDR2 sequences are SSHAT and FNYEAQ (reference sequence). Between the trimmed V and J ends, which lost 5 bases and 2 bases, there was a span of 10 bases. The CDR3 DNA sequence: TGTGCCAGCAGCCAGGGACCTGCCTACGAGCAGTACTTC. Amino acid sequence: CASSQGPAYEQYF.